A selection of T cell receptor beta chains follows, all from one sample in a study of beta chain features in type 1 diabetes. Method: immunoSEQ multiplex PCR; TCRdb's copy keeps in-frame clones and lacks some. The table has a few hundred thousand clones, 13% to 15% seen once. Source material: naive CD4+ T cells from blood. The receptors come from a man aged 25-45 years with type 1 diabetes. Both conserved end residues are part of each CDR3. The D gene is left open where the match is weak. Clone size is given for some rows only: seen once, a few or many times, or a class if the clone is expanded.

>TRBJ2-7|few|TRBV19|TRBD2
TGTGCCAGGCCGGGACTAGCGGACTACGAGCAGTACTTC
CARPGLADYEQYF
>TRBJ1-1|-|TRBV27|-
TGTGCCAGCAGTGTCAGAGGGAGCACTGAAGCTTTCTTT
CASSVRGSTEAFF
>TRBJ2-3|-|TRBV7-3|TRBD2
TGTGCCAGCAGCGGACAAGCGGGAGCCCCAGATACGCAGTATTTT
CASSGQAGAPDTQYF
>TRBJ2-3|-|TRBV7-9|TRBD2
TGTGCCAGCAGCTCTTCTAGCGGGAGACTGGGCGGCACAGATACGCAGTATTTT
CASSSSSGRLGGTDTQYF
>TRBJ2-5|few|TRBV5-4|-
TGTGCCAGCAGCTTTCGGGGTAAACAAGAGACCCAGTACTTC
CASSFRGKQETQYF
>TRBJ1-2|-|TRBV5-1|TRBD1
TGCGCCAGCAGCTACGGGACAGGGGGCCCGAATAGTGGCTACACCTTC
CASSYGTGGPNSGYTF
>TRBJ2-5|few|TRBV27|TRBD1
TGTGCCAGCAGTCGACAGGGGGAAAGGGCCCAGTACTTC
CASSRQGERAQYF
>TRBJ2-1|few|TRBV4-2|-
TGTGCCAGCGGTAACTCGAGCTCCTACAATGAGCAGTTCTTC
CASGNSSSYNEQFF
>TRBJ2-5|-|TRBV5-4|TRBD2
TGTGCCAGCAGCTTTAAGCGGGAGCAAGAGACCCAGTACTTC
CASSFKREQETQYF
>TRBJ2-7|few|TRBV30|-
TGTGCCTGGAACACAGGGCAAACGACCGAGCAGTACTTC
CAWNTGQTTEQYF